This TCR beta chain was captured by sequencing in a study of T cells after yellow fever vaccination. Study overall: Researchers used SMART-Seq v4 Ultra Low Input to prepare fractions that had low cell numbers. Study-wide findings and caveats: A large majority of primary-vaccination clones showed up again after the booster (roughly 96% CD4, 85% to 90% CD8).

They built TCR cDNA with 5'RACE template switching, a step that put in a universal primer site and UMIs. TCRdb analysed the 5' RACE reads with MiXCR anew, one entry per CDR3 protein. Counted here are 200,000 to 300,000 distinct CDR3 sequences, roughly 3.7% occurring once; the ten biggest clones make up about 19%. There are a few counts of this clonotype. Antigen unknown. Mismatch with germline at one junction end may stem from a read error. The CDR3 has 16 residues. CDR1 MGHRA and CDR2 YSYEKL come from the germline V gene. This chain links TRBV4-1 with TRBJ1-5, with 7 bases matching TRBD1. The sample in question was PBMCs, obtained 15 days after the yellow fever booster vaccination. This sequence originates from a man aged 18 to 30 who received the YFV17D yellow fever vaccine. The CDR3 DNA is TGCGCCAGCAGCCATTTTCAGGGGGATCCCGATGTGGTTCTGGATTTT. This gives the protein CASSHFQGDPDVVLDF.